These 26 T cell receptor beta chains were all obtained from the same sample, sequenced in a study of CD4+ T cells in melanoma. Using immunoSEQ multiplex PCR, the repertoire was profiled, and TCRdb retains in-frame clones only, with some absent. Here the sample spans about 55,000 clones, nearly 70% being singletons. The sequenced material came from tumor tissue. The receptors originated from a human donor with melanoma.

This chain connects TRBV7-2 to TRBJ2-2, with 8 positions matching TRBD1. The CDR3 extends over 16 amino acids. Trimming cost V 5 bases and J 2 bases; bases outside gene matches: 7. The germline V gene has CDR1 SGHTA and CDR2 FQGNSA. CDR3: CASSPWTGRNTGELFF. CDR3 DNA: TGTGCCAGCAGCCCCTGGACAGGGCGTAACACCGGGGAGCTGTTTTTT.

The V and J genes are TRBV19 and TRBJ1-2, with D maybe TRBD1 (5 bases). Trimming took 3 bases from V and 4 from J, leaving 18 bases between them. The CDR3 contains 16 residues. The germline V gene encodes CDR1 LNHDA and CDR2 SQIVND (reference sequence). CDR3 in amino acids: CASSITQGAKGYGYTF. The CDR3 DNA reads TGTGCCAGTAGTATTACCCAAGGGGCCAAGGGCTATGGCTACACCTTC.

The chain carries TRBV5-1 and TRBJ1-3; D may be TRBD1 (5 bases). The germline V gene has CDR1 SGHRS and CDR2 YFSETQ. There are 16 residues in the CDR3. V shed 3 bases and J shed 0 bases, with 13 bases lying between them. CDR3 in DNA: TGCGCCAGCAGCTCCGGGGACTACGACTCTGGAAACACCATATATTTT. Translated: CASSSGDYDSGNTIYF.

V usage is TRBV10-3 and J usage is TRBJ1-5; no clear D. CDR1 is ENHRY, CDR2 SYGVKD, per germline. Trimming stripped 10 bases from V and 0 bases from J, with 13 bases between. The CDR3 totals 14 residues. In DNA form, the CDR3 reads TGTGCCACCCGGGCCACTGATAGCAATCAGCCCCAGCATTTT. Its protein product is CATRATDSNQPQHF.

This rearrangement joins TRBV5-1 to TRBJ2-7; D possibly corresponds to TRBD2 (6 bases). V lost 1 base to trimming and J lost 1 base, with 12 bases between them. CDR3 size: 15 residues. The germline V gene encodes CDR1 SGHRS and CDR2 YFSETQ. CDR3 region: CASSLRGGNSYEQYF. The CDR3, as DNA: TGCGCCAGCAGCTTGCGTGGAGGGAATTCCTACGAGCAGTACTTC.

This rearrangement joins TRBV28 to TRBJ1-2; 8 bases agree with TRBD1. The germline gives CDR1 MDHEN, CDR2 SYDVKM. V lost 7 bases and J lost 6; bases outside the gene matches: 4. CDR3 size: 12 residues. CDR3 bases: TGTGCCAGCACCTCACAGGGGGATGGCTACACCTTC. The encoded protein is CASTSQGDGYTF.

The V gene is TRBV5-6, the J gene TRBJ2-7; D is undetermined. The CDR3 is 11 amino acids. Per the germline V gene, CDR1 is SGHDT and CDR2 is YYEEEE. Trimming pared 4 bases from V and 3 bases from J, leaving 5 bases between. This CDR3 reads CASSRYYEQYF. Written as DNA, the CDR3 is TGTGCCAGCAGCAGATACTACGAGCAGTACTTC.

The chain has TRBV6-5 and TRBJ2-7, with D possibly matching TRBD1 (6 bases). Germline lookup yields CDR1 MNHEY and CDR2 SVGAGI. The CDR3 consists of 14 residues. V lost 6 bases, J lost 3 bases, and 15 bases lay in between. The CDR3 spells CASRDMGAYYEQYF. The DNA of the CDR3 is TGTGCCAGCAGGGACATGGGGGCTTACTACGAGCAGTACTTC.

The chain couples TRBV23-1 to TRBJ2-2, with 7 bases lining up with TRBD1. TRBV23-1 is an open reading frame, and its role is uncertain. V shed 4 bases, J shed 0 bases, and the junction held 5 bases outside the gene matches. CDR3 length: 16 amino acids. CDR3 nucleotide sequence: TGCGCCAGCAGTCGACGGACAGGCACGAACACCGGGGAGCTGTTTTTT. The encoded protein is CASSRRTGTNTGELFF.

This clone was counted only a few times. CDR3 DNA: TGTGCCAGCTCACCCTGGGACAGGGTAACAGATACGCAGTATTTT. Its translation: CASSPWDRVTDTQYF. The gene calls are TRBV18 and TRBJ2-3, with 9 bases fitting TRBD1. The CDR3 length is 15 residues. Germline V gives CDR1 KGHSH, CDR2 LQKENI. V lost 3 bases to trimming and J lost 3 bases; unmatched junction nucleotides: 4.

The chain recombines TRBV4-1 with TRBJ1-1; 7 bases are shared with TRBD1. The CDR3 is 15 amino acids. CDR1 is MGHRA, CDR2 YSYEKL, per germline. The V and J ends lost 4 bases and 5 bases, in that order; junction bases with no gene match: 10. This chain's CDR3 is CASSRGGLQRTEAFF. The CDR3 coding sequence is TGCGCCAGCAGCCGAGGGGGCCTCCAACGTACTGAAGCTTTCTTT.

The V and J genes are TRBV19 and TRBJ2-1; D gene ambiguous. Looked up from germline, CDR1 is LNHDA and CDR2 is SQIVND (reference sequence). The CDR3 has 13 amino acids. Trimming cost V 4 bases and J 3 bases, with 7 bases left between them. The CDR3, as DNA: TGTGCCAGTAGTAAGGACGGCTACAATGAGCAGTTCTTC. Translating gives CASSKDGYNEQFF.

The chain carries TRBV10-3 and TRBJ2-1; D gene ambiguous. The CDR3 sequence is 15 residues long. In germline, CDR1 is ENHRY, CDR2 SYGVKD. Trimming removed 3 bases from V and 8 bases from J, with 17 bases in between. The CDR3 DNA is TGTGCCATCAGTGACATCCCACAAGGTCGGGATGAGCAGTTCTTC. Translating it yields CAISDIPQGRDEQFF.

The chain has TRBV5-4 and TRBJ2-6; no clear D. The CDR3 loop spans 17 amino acids. Trimming cost V 0 bases and J 1 base, with 11 bases left between them. Per germline, CDR1 SGHNT and CDR2 YYREEE (reference sequence). As DNA, the CDR3 is TGTGCCAGCAGCTTGGCCCGGCTGGTATCTGGGGCCAACGTCCTGACTTTC. It codes for CASSLARLVSGANVLTF.

CDR3 in amino acids: CSVTPGGSDEQYF. The CDR3 DNA is TGCAGCGTTACCCCGGGTGGATCCGACGAGCAGTACTTC. This sequence joins TRBV29-1 and TRBJ2-7; D gene ambiguous. The CDR3 has 13 amino acids. The germline gives CDR1 SQVTM, CDR2 ANQGSEA. The V end lost 5 bases, the J end lost 5 bases, and 16 bases lay between the germline ends.

V is TRBV15 and J is TRBJ1-1; D not certain. Germline lookup yields CDR1 LNHNV and CDR2 YYDKDF (reference sequence). The CDR3 contains 14 residues. V lost 1 base, J lost 2 bases, and 8 bases lay in between. This chain's CDR3 is CATSRGRGNTEAFF. The CDR3 DNA is TGTGCCACCAGCAGAGGGCGGGGAAACACTGAAGCTTTCTTT.

This chain joins TRBV6-1 and TRBJ2-7; TRBD1 agrees at 8 bases. CDR1 is MNHNS, CDR2 SASEGT, per germline. CDR3 length: 14 residues. The J segment lost 0 bases and the V segment lost 7 bases, leaving 5 bases of the junction unmatched. Here the CDR3 DNA reads TGTGCCAGCAAGACTACAGGGGGCTCCTACGAGCAGTACTTC. This sequence encodes CASKTTGGSYEQYF.

The chain recombines TRBV7-8 with TRBJ1-5; D gene uncertain. The CDR3 sequence is 16 residues long. V lost 2 bases and J 2 bases, leaving 13 bases between the germline ends. The germline gives CDR1 SGHVS, CDR2 FQNEAQ. In nucleotides, the CDR3 is TGTGCCAGCAGCTTATATCGGGATTGGGGCAATCAGCCCCAGCATTTT. Encoded protein: CASSLYRDWGNQPQHF.

The V and J genes are TRBV7-2 and TRBJ2-5, with D possibly TRBD1 on 6 matching bases. The germline V gene has CDR1 SGHTA and CDR2 FQGNSA. CDR3 length: 13 amino acids. Trimming took off 5 bases at V and 5 bases at J, with 12 bases between the two ends. The CDR3 DNA is TGTGCCAGCAGCCTTACAGGGATGGAGACCCAGTACTTC. Translating gives CASSLTGMETQYF.

V usage is TRBV5-5 and J usage is TRBJ1-1, with a tentative D call TRBD1 (6 bases). Trimming stripped 6 bases from V and 0 bases from J, with 18 bases between. CDR3 length: 16 residues. Germline V CDR1 and CDR2: SGHKS, YYEKEE (reference sequence). The CDR3 region has the DNA TGTGCCAGCACCTCCCAAGGGGGGTCGATGAACACTGAAGCTTTCTTT. Translated: CASTSQGGSMNTEAFF.

This chain uses TRBV7-2 with TRBJ2-5; 8 bases are shared with TRBD2. The J call may not be correct, given that the DNA end is closer to TRBJ2-7. The germline CDR1 and CDR2 sequences are SGHTA and FQGNSA. The CDR3 sequence is 14 residues long. CDR3: CASSPSGGYYEQYF. The CDR3 nucleotides read TGTGCCAGCAGCCCCAGCGGGGGCTACTACGAGCAGTACTTC.

The chain links TRBV28 to TRBJ2-1, with a possible D match to TRBD2 (6 bases). Germline-derived CDR1 and CDR2 are MDHEN and SYDVKM. Between the trimmed V and J ends, which lost 2 bases and 1 base, there was a span of 6 bases. CDR3 length: 14 residues. The CDR3 coding sequence is TGTGCCAGCAGTTTACGGGGGTCCTACAATGAGCAGTTCTTC. This gives the protein CASSLRGSYNEQFF.

With respect to this clone: At one end the junction does not follow the germline gene, possibly because of a read error. V and J are TRBV7-7 and TRBJ2-3; 7 bases match TRBD2. Germline V gene lookup returns CDR1 SSHAT and CDR2 FNYEAQ (reference sequence). The CDR3 spans 18 residues. The CDR3, as DNA: TGTGCTAGCAGCTTGCCGGTGGTTGGCGGGGGAATGACAGATACGCAGTATTTT. Amino acids: CASSLPVVGGGMTDTQYF. Drawing the rest from reference TRBV7-7 and TRBJ2-3, the complete variable domain is GAGVSQSPRYKVTKRGQDVTLRCDPISSHATLYWYQQALGQGPEFLTYFNYEAQPDKSGLPSDRFSAERPEGSISTLTIQRTEQRDSAMYRCASSLPVVGGGMTDTQYFGPGTRLTVL.

This chain uses TRBV5-1 with TRBJ2-5; possible D gene TRBD2, 5 bases. The germline V gene has CDR1 SGHRS and CDR2 YFSETQ. This CDR3 is 13 amino acids long. V lost 8 bases to trimming and J lost 2 bases, with 13 bases between them. CDR3 residues: CASTPDWQETQYF. In nucleotides, the CDR3 is TGCGCCAGTACGCCGGACTGGCAAGAGACCCAGTACTTC.

This clone was picked up a small number of times. The chain is built from TRBV7-9 and TRBJ2-3; D unclear. The CDR3 runs to 13 residues. Germline values: CDR1 SEHNR, CDR2 FQNEAQ (reference sequence). V was trimmed by 2 bases and J by 4 bases, leaving 7 bases between them. In nucleotides, the CDR3 is TGTGCCAGCAGCTTAAAGATTGCAGATACGCAGTATTTT. This gives the protein CASSLKIADTQYF. The full variable domain, completed using reference TRBV7-9 and TRBJ2-3, is DTGVSQNPRHKITKRGQNVTFRCDPISEHNRLYWYRQTLGQGPEFLTYFQNEAQLEKSRLLSDRFSAERPKGSFSTLEIQRTEQGDSAMYLCASSLKIADTQYFGPGTRLTVL.

The rearrangement links TRBV5-1 to TRBJ1-4; 7 bases agree with TRBD1. Germline trimming cut 2 bases from V and 6 bases from J; bases unmatched to any gene: 1. This CDR3 is 13 amino acids long. In germline, CDR1 is SGHRS, CDR2 YFSETQ. In DNA, the CDR3 is TGCGCCAGCAGCTTCCAGGGGGATGAAAAACTGTTTTTT. It translates to CASSFQGDEKLFF.